The 9 T cell receptor beta chains below all came from one sample that was sequenced in a study of regulatory T cells in long-lasting Graves disease (dated by TCRdb to about 2021). Libraries were built with multiplex PCR. Sequencer: Illumina HiSeq 4000. CDR3 regions were amplified by Arm-PCR with iRepertoire HTBI primers to construct TCR beta libraries. The public reads were reanalyzed by TCRdb: fastp trimming at Q25, MiXCR alignment, in-frame beta chains only. Rows are unified per CDR3 protein, each entry keeping the most common DNA and genes. The sample includes 550,000 to 650,000 distinct CDR3 sequences, with 15% to 20% observed a single time. The ten largest clones take up about 12% of the sample. This specimen's time point label, interpreted: newly diagnosed GD, antithyroid drugs for less than 3 months. For both TCR sequencing and RNA sequencing, RNA was extracted from PBMCs using TRIzol. These records were also assigned to another study, of T cells in Graves' hyperthyroidism and ophthalmopathy.

Material: peripheral blood mononuclear cells (PBMCs), obtained at new diagnosis, from a patient treated with antithyroid drugs. Receptors were obtained from a man between 18 and 29 years old with Graves disease. Donor details come from another sample of the same person, matched by shared clones.

At least ten counts were recorded for this clonotype. CDR3 sequence reads: CASSPSEGGTEAFF. The CDR3, as DNA: TGTGCCAGCTCACCATCCGAGGGCGGCACTGAAGCTTTCTTT. The chain uses TRBV18 and TRBJ1-1; D ambiguous. V was trimmed by 2 bases and J by 4 bases, leaving 11 bases between them. There are 14 residues in the CDR3. Germline V gene sequence: CDR1 KGHSH, CDR2 LQKENI.

This clonotype was recorded many times. The junction shows a germline mismatch at one end, possibly a read error. The chain has TRBV29-1 and TRBJ2-2, with unresolved D. Germline CDR1 reads SQVTM; CDR2 reads ANQGSEA. The CDR3 extends over 15 amino acids. The CDR3 region is CSVKDGYSNTGELFF. As DNA, the CDR3 is TGCAGCGTTAAAGACGGTTATTCGAACACCGGGGAGCTGTTTTTT.

This clonotype was picked up many times. The gene calls are TRBV28 and TRBJ2-7, with D maybe TRBD2 (5 bases). The V and J ends lost 11 bases and 2 bases respectively, with 13 bases between them. This CDR3 has 12 amino acids. Germline CDR1 is MDHEN and CDR2 is SYDVKM. The DNA for the CDR3 is TGTGCCCATGGAGGTTTCACCTACGAGCAGTACTTC. Translating it yields CAHGGFTYEQYF.

This clonotype was found many times. This chain connects TRBV30 to TRBJ1-6; D is undetermined. The CDR3 is 14 residues long. Germline V gives CDR1 GTSNPN, CDR2 SVGIG (reference sequence). Trimming left V 2 bases short and J 11 bases short, with 16 bases between. The CDR3 loop reads CAWSPNLEVAPLHF. Written as DNA, the CDR3 is TGTGCCTGGAGTCCTAATTTAGAAGTGGCACCCCTCCACTTT.

The chain links TRBV18 to TRBJ2-5, with TRBD2 matching over 12 bases. Trimming took 0 bases from V and 3 from J; bases not matched to a gene: 8. Germline V CDR1 and CDR2: KGHSH, LQKENI. The CDR3 has 18 residues. As DNA, the CDR3 is TGTGCCAGCTCACCACCCGCCTGGACTAGCGGGGATGAAGAGACCCAGTACTTC. Its protein product is CASSPPAWTSGDEETQYF.

In this sample, this clonotype turned up many times. V usage is TRBV12-3 or TRBV12-4 and J usage is TRBJ2-2; TRBD1 matches 9 bases. The CDR3 has 15 residues. The trim removed 6 bases at V and 7 bases at J, leaving 9 bases unmatched. The CDR3 sequence is CASRGTGNQGGELFF. In nucleotides, the CDR3 is TGTGCCAGCAGGGGGACAGGGAATCAGGGCGGGGAGCTGTTTTTT.

V is TRBV4-1 and J is TRBJ2-1, with TRBD1 identical over 7 bases. Germline V gene lookup returns CDR1 MGHRA and CDR2 YSYEKL. CDR3 size: 14 residues. After removal of 6 bases from V and 6 bases from J, the junction contained 8 bases not matched to a gene. The CDR3 nucleotides read TGCGCCAGCAGACGACTACAGGGGCCCAATGAGCAGTTCTTC. Translated, it gives CASRRLQGPNEQFF.

This chain connects TRBV28 to TRBJ2-5; TRBD2 matches at 7 bases. V lost 5 bases, J lost 5 bases, and 20 bases stayed unmatched. CDR3 length: 18 amino acids. The V gene's germline CDR1 is MDHEN and CDR2 SYDVKM. CDR3 region: CASSPLINGGGPGETQYF. The CDR3 nucleotides are TGTGCCAGCAGTCCTCTGATTAACGGGGGAGGGCCGGGGGAGACCCAGTACTTC. The full variable domain, its missing parts supplied by reference TRBV28 and TRBJ2-5, is DVKVTQSSRYLVKRTGEKVFLECVQDMDHENMFWYRQDPGLGLRLIYFSYDVKMKEKGDIPEGYSVSREKKERFSLILESASTNQTSMYLCASSPLINGGGPGETQYFGPGTRLLVL.

In its sample, this clonotype was seen a few times. The rearrangement uses TRBV6-2 or TRBV6-3 and TRBJ2-5; a weak D match, TRBD1 (5 bases). The CDR3 totals 15 residues. Germline V CDR1 and CDR2: MNHEY, SVGEGT. V was trimmed by 2 bases and J by 5 bases, leaving 15 bases between them. The CDR3 nucleotides are TGTGCCAGCAGTTACGGAAGCAGGGATGCGGAGACCCAGTACTTC. This encodes CASSYGSRDAETQYF.